Shown below are 27 T cell receptor beta chains from a single sample sequenced in a study of T cell responses to AZD1222 COVID-19 vaccine (dated by TCRdb to the early 2020s). In light of the paper, this sample's time point label describes: about 28 days (+/-7) after the second vaccine dose. Library preparation was by the immunoSEQ multiplex PCR assay. Not all clones reach the TCRdb copy of this immuneACCESS table, which keeps in-frame sequences only. Checked studies attribute under half of the gap to unresolved V genes and leave the rest unexplained. Counted in this sample were 150,000 to 250,000 clones; approximately 90% of them appeared once. About 3.5% of the sample is held by the ten biggest clonotypes. This material consisted of peripheral blood, taken 28 days after the second AZD1222 dose. These receptor sequences come from an adult who received the AZD1222 COVID-19 vaccine.

The rearrangement joins TRBV12-3 or TRBV12-4 to TRBJ1-5; D possibly corresponds to TRBD1 (6 bases). V was clipped by 6 bases and J by 9 bases, with 9 bases between them. This CDR3 has 11 amino acids. The DNA of the CDR3 is TGTGCCAGCAGATCACAGGGGCCCCAGCATTTT. Encoded protein: CASRSQGPQHF.

This rearrangement joins TRBV2 to TRBJ1-5; no firm D call. Germline assignment: CDR1 SNHLY and CDR2 FYNNEI. The CDR3 sequence is 11 residues long. The V gene lost 8 bases and the J gene lost 5 bases, with 7 bases spanning the gap. The CDR3 here is CASGQDQPQHF. CDR3 sequence (DNA): TGTGCCAGCGGCCAGGATCAGCCCCAGCATTTT. Combining the CDR3 with reference TRBV2 and TRBJ1-5 gives the whole variable domain EPEVTQTPSHQVTQMGQEVILRCVPISNHLYFYWYRQILGQKVEFLVSFYNNEISEKSEIFDDQFSVERPDGSNFTLKIRSTKLEDSAMYFCASGQDQPQHFGDGTRLSIL.

This chain links TRBV3-1 (or the pseudogene TRBV3-2) with TRBJ2-3, with TRBD2 matching over 10 bases. V lost 4 bases and J lost 4; bases outside the gene matches: 14. Per the germline V gene, CDR1 is LGHDT and CDR2 is YNNKEL (reference sequence). This CDR3 has 18 residues. CDR3 DNA sequence: TGTGCCAGCAGCCTAAGGGTAAAACTAGCGGGGAACTCAGATACGCAGTATTTT. This encodes CASSLRVKLAGNSDTQYF.

The V call is TRBV6-6, the J call TRBJ2-1, with TRBD1 matching 8 bases. V was pared by 5 bases and J by 6 bases, with 18 bases of the junction left unmatched. Germline loops: CDR1 MNHNY, CDR2 SVGAGI (reference sequence). The CDR3 covers 18 residues. This CDR3 reads CASSPQIWTGRSGNEQFF. The CDR3 region has the DNA TGTGCCAGCAGTCCACAAATTTGGACAGGGAGGAGTGGCAATGAGCAGTTCTTC.

This chain connects TRBV15 to TRBJ2-1; 8 nucleotides match TRBD1. CDR3 length: 15 residues. CDR1 and CDR2 (germline): LNHNV, YYDKDF (reference sequence). V lost 4 bases, J lost 8 bases, and 10 bases stayed unmatched. The DNA of the CDR3 is TGTGCCACCAGCATCGGGACAGGCCTTGACGATGAGCAGTTCTTC. The encoded protein is CATSIGTGLDDEQFF.

This clone was picked up one time. The V call is TRBV27, the J call TRBJ2-3; tentatively, D is TRBD1 or TRBD2 (5 bases each). Germline CDR1 is MNHEY and CDR2 is SMNVEV (reference sequence). The germline V and J ends were trimmed by 1 base and 7 bases, with 12 bases remaining between them. This CDR3 comprises 14 residues. As DNA, the CDR3 is TGTGCCAGCAGTTTATTTCGGGGCCCTAATACGCAGTATTTT. This codes for CASSLFRGPNTQYF.

This chain connects TRBV6-5 to TRBJ2-7; 9 nucleotides match TRBD2. CDR1 and CDR2 (germline): MNHEY, SVGAGI. This CDR3 spans 14 amino acids. V lost 8 bases to trimming and J lost 2 bases; unmatched junction nucleotides: 7. The CDR3 bases are TGTGCCAGCCAGAGGACTAGCGCGCCCTACGAGCAGTACTTC. Amino acids: CASQRTSAPYEQYF.

The chain uses TRBV7-8 and TRBJ2-7, with D uncertain. Per the germline V gene, CDR1 is SGHVS and CDR2 is FQNEAQ. Trimming removed 2 bases at V and 2 bases at J, with 7 bases between. This CDR3 has 13 residues. The CDR3 DNA reads TGTGCCAGCAGCTTACGAGAGACCTACGAGCAGTACTTC. Its protein product is CASSLRETYEQYF. The variable domain in full, completed from reference TRBV7-8 and TRBJ2-7, reads GAGVSQSPRYKVAKRGQDVALRCDPISGHVSLFWYQQALGQGPEFLTYFQNEAQLDKSGLPSDRFFAERPEGSVSTLKIQRTQQEDSAVYLCASSLRETYEQYFGPGTRLTVT.

This chain uses TRBV5-4 with TRBJ1-6; D might be TRBD1 (5 bases). CDR1 and CDR2 (germline): SGHNT, YYREEE (reference sequence). This CDR3 is 17 amino acids long. V lost 3 bases and J 5 bases, leaving 18 bases between the germline ends. CDR3 residues: CASSSGTPDADNSPLHF. The CDR3 nucleotides read TGTGCCAGCAGCTCCGGGACTCCAGACGCGGATAATTCACCCCTCCACTTT. The variable domain in full, with the rest retrieved from reference TRBV5-4 and TRBJ1-6, is ETGVTQSPTHLIKTRGQQVTLRCSSQSGHNTVSWYQQALGQGPQFIFQYYREEENGRGNFPPRFSGLQFPNYSSELNVNALELDDSALYLCASSSGTPDADNSPLHFGNGTRLTVT.

The gene calls are TRBV20-1 and TRBJ1-2; no definite D call. The CDR3 extends over 17 amino acids. Per germline, CDR1 DFQATT and CDR2 SNEGSKA (reference sequence). The V end lost 3 bases, the J end lost 0 bases, and 20 bases lay between the germline ends. The CDR3 region is CSASGREGLIANYGYTF. CDR3 coding DNA: TGCAGTGCTAGTGGCAGAGAAGGACTAATAGCTAACTATGGCTACACCTTC.

The chain combines TRBV12-3 or TRBV12-4 with TRBJ2-1, with unresolved D. The CDR3 consists of 13 residues. Trimming cost V 6 bases and J 3 bases, with 9 bases left between them. The CDR3 nucleotides are TGTGCCAGCAGCCGCGACAACTACAATGAGCAGTTCTTC. It encodes CASSRDNYNEQFF.

The V call is TRBV29-1, the J call TRBJ1-2; no reliable D call. Germline CDR1 SQVTM, CDR2 ANQGSEA. V shed 2 bases and J shed 4 bases, with 8 bases lying between them. The CDR3 totals 12 residues. The CDR3 sequence is CSVEKGGYGYTF. CDR3 DNA sequence: TGCAGCGTTGAAAAGGGCGGCTATGGCTACACCTTC. Based on the CDR3 plus reference TRBV29-1 and TRBJ1-2, the full variable domain is SAVISQKPSRDICQRGTSLTIQCQVDSQVTMMFWYRQQPGQSLTLIATANQGSEATYESGFVIDKFPISRPNLTFSTLTVSNMSPEDSSIYLCSVEKGGYGYTFGSGTRLTVV.

The rearrangement links TRBV30 to TRBJ2-7, with TRBD2 matching 13 bases. Germline V gene sequence: CDR1 GTSNPN, CDR2 SVGIG (reference sequence). This CDR3 contains 16 residues. V gave up 7 bases and J gave up 0 bases; unmatched junction bases: 9. This chain's CDR3 is CASSGLAGANSYEQYF. For the CDR3, the DNA is TGTGCCTCCTCCGGACTAGCGGGAGCTAACTCCTACGAGCAGTACTTC.

The chain carries TRBV10-2 and TRBJ2-1; D uncertain. V was pared by 7 bases and J by 15 bases, with 28 bases between. CDR3 length: 15 residues. Germline CDR1 is WSHSY and CDR2 is SAAADI. Here the CDR3 reads CASTVRITIGPSVFF. In DNA form, the CDR3 reads TGCGCCAGCACTGTGCGGATTACCATTGGTCCCAGTGTGTTCTTC.

This chain joins TRBV15 and TRBJ1-4; possibly TRBD1 for D (5 bases). In germline, CDR1 is LNHNV, CDR2 YYDKDF (reference sequence). The CDR3 length is 16 residues. Trimming removed 4 bases at V and 6 bases at J, with 18 bases between. The CDR3 protein is CATSIHKGAGYEKLFF. For the CDR3, the DNA is TGTGCCACCAGCATCCACAAGGGAGCAGGGTATGAAAAACTGTTTTTT. The full variable domain, its missing parts supplied by reference TRBV15 and TRBJ1-4, is DAMVIQNPRYQVTQFGKPVTLSCSQTLNHNVMYWYQQKSSQAPKLLFHYYDKDFNNEADTPDNFQSRRPNTSFCFLDIRSPGLGDTAMYLCATSIHKGAGYEKLFFGSGTQLSVL.

The chain uses TRBV7-2 and TRBJ2-7; tentative D call: TRBD1 (6 bases). The CDR3 spans 14 residues. Germline assignment: CDR1 SGHTA and CDR2 FQGNSA. Trimming removed 2 bases from V and 4 bases from J, with 12 bases in between. CDR3 region: CASSLHQQGYEQYF. The CDR3 bases are TGTGCCAGCAGCTTACATCAACAGGGTTACGAGCAGTACTTC.

The V gene is TRBV19, the J gene TRBJ2-2; unclear D gene. Germline V gene lookup returns CDR1 LNHDA and CDR2 SQIVND (reference sequence). This CDR3 spans 17 amino acids. Trimming removed 7 bases at V and 0 bases at J, with 18 bases between. For the CDR3, the DNA is TGTGCCAGTACCCAACGTCGGCCAATCGCGAACACCGGGGAGCTGTTTTTT. Amino acids: CASTQRRPIANTGELFF.

The rearrangement joins TRBV18 to TRBJ1-5; TRBD1 might be the D (6 bases). V was cut by 6 bases and J by 4 bases, with 19 bases left in between. This CDR3 has 16 amino acids. Germline CDR1 is KGHSH and CDR2 is LQKENI. The CDR3 loop is CASSPFEGVRNQPQHF. The DNA of the CDR3 is TGTGCCAGCTCGCCATTCGAGGGGGTTCGGAATCAGCCCCAGCATTTT.

This clone was picked up one time. The chain combines TRBV7-2 with TRBJ1-5, with a weak D call TRBD1 (5 bases). Trimming stripped 1 base from V and 0 bases from J, with 10 bases between. The germline V gene encodes CDR1 SGHTA and CDR2 FQGNSA. CDR3 size: 16 residues. The CDR3 loop is CASSLGQPYSNQPQHF. DNA for the CDR3: TGTGCCAGCAGCTTAGGACAGCCTTATAGCAATCAGCCCCAGCATTTT.

The V gene is TRBV11-3, the J gene TRBJ2-6; D possibly uses TRBD1 or TRBD2 (5 bases each). Per the germline V gene, CDR1 is SGHNT and CDR2 is YENEEA. This CDR3 is 15 amino acids long. The V end was cut by 5 bases, the J end by 4 bases, with 12 bases between. The chain's CDR3 is CASSKGRSGANVLTF. CDR3 nucleotide sequence: TGTGCCAGCAGCAAGGGACGTTCGGGGGCCAACGTCCTGACTTTC.

This clone was seen once. The V gene is TRBV11-3, the J gene TRBJ1-2, with D possibly being TRBD1 (5 bases). Per the germline V gene, CDR1 is SGHNT and CDR2 is YENEEA. The CDR3 totals 15 residues. The V end lost 1 base, the J end lost 6 bases, and 15 bases lay between the germline ends. The CDR3 loop reads CASSLGYQGDHGYTF. Here the CDR3 DNA reads TGTGCCAGCAGCTTAGGGTATCAGGGAGACCATGGCTACACCTTC.

This sequence joins TRBV27 and TRBJ1-5; D gene unclear. There are 13 residues in the CDR3. Trimming removed 5 bases from V and 3 bases from J, with 8 bases in between. Germline V gene data show CDR1 as MNHEY and CDR2 as SMNVEV (reference sequence). The CDR3 nucleotides are TGTGCCAGCAGTAGCCGCCCCAATCAGCCCCAGCATTTT. This encodes CASSSRPNQPQHF.

In this sample, this clone turned up a few times. The chain couples TRBV2 to TRBJ2-3; TRBD2 matches at 11 bases. Unmatched junction bases numbered 14, after V lost 8 bases and J lost 4 bases. The CDR3 runs to 17 residues. CDR1 is SNHLY and CDR2 is FYNNEI in the germline V gene. The CDR3 DNA sequence: TGTGCCAGCGGGATGACTAGCGGGATTGGGCGACCAGATACGCAGTATTTT. It translates to CASGMTSGIGRPDTQYF.

The gene calls are TRBV28 and TRBJ2-3; 11 positions agree with TRBD2. CDR3 length: 16 residues. Germline V CDR1 and CDR2: MDHEN, SYDVKM. The trim removed 7 bases at V and 4 bases at J, leaving 10 bases unmatched. CDR3 in DNA: TGTGCCAGCACCCCGGGTAGCGGGAGGGGGTCAGATACGCAGTATTTT. Residues: CASTPGSGRGSDTQYF.

This chain uses TRBV5-1 with TRBJ2-7; TRBD2 matches 10 bases. This CDR3 region has 14 residues. Germline V gene data show CDR1 as SGHRS and CDR2 as YFSETQ. V lost 4 bases, J lost 2 bases, and 3 bases stayed unmatched. Here the CDR3 DNA reads TGCGCCAGCAGCACTAGCGGGACCCCCTACGAGCAGTACTTC. Its translation: CASSTSGTPYEQYF.

This clone has a single count. This chain uses TRBV20-1 with TRBJ2-7; D is unclear. CDR1 and CDR2 from the germline V gene are DFQATT and SNEGSKA (reference sequence). V shed 3 bases and J shed 5 bases, with 5 bases lying between them. The CDR3 length is 10 residues. CDR3 sequence: CSASLDEQYF. In DNA, the CDR3 is TGCAGTGCTAGCCTAGACGAGCAGTACTTC.

J is TRBJ2-1 and V is TRBV29-1; the D is unclear. Trimming took off 6 bases at V and 0 bases at J, with 12 bases between the two ends. Per germline, CDR1 SQVTM and CDR2 ANQGSEA. The CDR3 sequence is 14 residues long. DNA for the CDR3: TGCAGCGTCCGTTCATATGACTCCTACAATGAGCAGTTCTTC. It codes for CSVRSYDSYNEQFF.